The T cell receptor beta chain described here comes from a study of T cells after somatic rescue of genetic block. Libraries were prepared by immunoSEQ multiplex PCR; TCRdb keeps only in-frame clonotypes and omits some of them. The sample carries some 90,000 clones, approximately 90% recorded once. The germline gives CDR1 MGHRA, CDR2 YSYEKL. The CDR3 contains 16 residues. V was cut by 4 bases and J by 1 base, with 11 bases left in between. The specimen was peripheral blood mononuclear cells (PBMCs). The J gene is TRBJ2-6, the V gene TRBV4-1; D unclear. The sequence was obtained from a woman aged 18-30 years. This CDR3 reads CASSLHFESGANVLTF. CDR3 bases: TGCGCCAGCAGCCTTCACTTCGAGTCTGGGGCCAACGTCCTGACTTTC.